Listed below are T cell receptor beta chains from one sample, sequenced in a study of CD4 and CD8 cells across lung adenocarcinoma regions. TCRdb re-called the PCR reads with MiXCR, one entry per CDR3 protein. The table includes roughly 6,000 distinct CDR3 sequences, roughly 50% detected once. Sequencing input: CD8+ T cells from the margin of a lung tumor. The receptors derive from a male donor with lung adenocarcinoma. The CD4 and CD8 labels of this study may be unreliable. CDR3s include the opening cysteine and the closing phenylalanine or tryptophan. The D gene is left open where the match is weak. The size of a clone is reported for some rows only, either as once, few or many, or as a class for expanded clones.

TGTGCCAGCAGTTACTCGTTTTCTAACACTGAAGCTTTCTTT | CASSYSFSNTEAFF | many | TRBV6-6 | - | 14 | TRBJ1-1
TGTGCCAGCAGTGAAATTCGGAAGGACGAGCAGTACTTC | CASSEIRKDEQYF | - | TRBV6-1 | - | 13 | TRBJ2-7
TGTGCCAGCAGTGCGCTACTAGAGACCCAGTACTTC | CASSALLETQYF | - | TRBV6-1 | - | 12 | TRBJ2-5
TGTGCCAGCATTGGGTATGGGACAGGGAACAACAATGAGCAGTTCTTC | CASIGYGTGNNNEQFF | many | TRBV27 | TRBD1 | 16 | TRBJ2-1
TGCAGTGTCTCGGACAGGCTAAGCTCTGGGGCCAACGTCCTGACTTTC | CSVSDRLSSGANVLTF | - | TRBV20-1 | TRBD1 | 16 | TRBJ2-6
TGTGCCAGCTTCCCGACAGGGGCCCAGGGCCATGAGCAGTTCTTC | CASFPTGAQGHEQFF | few | TRBV6-1 | TRBD1 | 15 | TRBJ2-1
TGTGCCAGCAGTTACTCGACTGGCGAGCAGTACTTC | CASSYSTGEQYF | - | TRBV6-5 | - | 12 | TRBJ2-7
TGTGCCAGCAGCCACCTAGTGGGGGATGAGCAGTTCTTC | CASSHLVGDEQFF | - | TRBV7-6 | - | 13 | TRBJ2-1
TGTGCCAGCAGTTTATCGGCGCGGGGATACAATGAGCAGTTCTTC | CASSLSARGYNEQFF | - | TRBV27 | - | 15 | TRBJ2-1
TGTGCCGTCCAGGAGCGGGACTATAATTCACCCCTCCACTTT | CAVQERDYNSPLHF | - | TRBV10-3 | - | 14 | TRBJ1-6
TGTGCCAGCAGCTTAGCGCGAGGCCGCACAGATACGCAGTATTTT | CASSLARGRTDTQYF | medium-sized | TRBV7-8 | - | 15 | TRBJ2-3
TGTGCGGGGAGCGGGGGGGGTGGCCAAGAGACCCAGTATTTC | CAGSGGGGQETQYF | - | TRBV10-3 | TRBD2 | 14 | TRBJ2-5
TGCGCCAACCCCATGACAGGGGTGGAAGAGACCCAGTACTTC | CANPMTGVEETQYF | - | TRBV10-1 | TRBD1 | 14 | TRBJ2-5
TGTGCCAGCAGTTACTCGCGGGGTCACACAGATACGCAGTATTTT | CASSYSRGHTDTQYF | many | TRBV6-5 | - | 15 | TRBJ2-3
TGTGCCAGCAGTTACAGGGGTTCTAGCACAGATACGCAGTATTTT | CASSYRGSSTDTQYF | - | TRBV6-5 | - | 15 | TRBJ2-3
TGTGCCAGCAGTGCGGCGCAAGAGGCCTACAATGAGCAGTTCTTC | CASSAAQEAYNEQFF | few | TRBV6-1 | - | 15 | TRBJ2-1
TGTGCCAGCAGCCCCGGGACTAGCATTTACAATGAGCAGTTCTTC | CASSPGTSIYNEQFF | few | TRBV11-3 | TRBD2 | 15 | TRBJ2-1
TGCGCCAGCAGTGAGACCGTCAGGTTCTCTGGAAACACCATATATTTT | CASSETVRFSGNTIYF | many | TRBV10-1 | - | 16 | TRBJ1-3
TGTGCCAGCAGTTACGGCGCAAGGCTAGTGGGCTACGAGCAGTTCTTC | CASSYGARLVGYEQFF | few | TRBV6-5 | - | 16 | TRBJ2-1
TGTGCCAGCAGTCAGTCCGGGACAGGCTCCTACGAGCAGTACTTC | CASSQSGTGSYEQYF | once | TRBV25-1 | TRBD1 | 15 | TRBJ2-7
TGTGCCAGCAGTTTATCCGGGGGGGCTTACAATGAGCAGTTCTTC | CASSLSGGAYNEQFF | - | TRBV28 | TRBD2 | 15 | TRBJ2-1
TGTGCCAGCAGGTCGGGGACAGGGGGCTACAATGAGCAGTTCTTC | CASRSGTGGYNEQFF | - | TRBV12-3/TRBV12-4 | TRBD1 | 15 | TRBJ2-1
TGTGCCAGCAGTTTCGGGGCCTCCTACGAGCAGTACTTC | CASSFGASYEQYF | medium-sized | TRBV27 | - | 13 | TRBJ2-7
TGTGCCATCAGTGAGGGGAATGAGCAGTTCTTC | CAISEGNEQFF | - | TRBV10-3 | - | 11 | TRBJ2-1
TGTGCCAGCAGTGCGGGGCTACTCGGGGAGACCCAGTACTTC | CASSAGLLGETQYF | - | TRBV6-1 | - | 14 | TRBJ2-5
TGCGCCAGCAGTGAGTCCCAGGGGTCGGAGACCCAGTACTTC | CASSESQGSETQYF | - | TRBV10-1 | - | 14 | TRBJ2-5
TGTGCCAGCAGTCCTCCCGGAGGGAACTCCTACGAGCAGTACTTC | CASSPPGGNSYEQYF | - | TRBV27 | - | 15 | TRBJ2-7
TGCGCCAGCAGCTCGGGGACAGGGAGTGGGGACGAGCAGTACTTC | CASSSGTGSGDEQYF | many | TRBV5-1 | TRBD1 | 15 | TRBJ2-7
TGTGCCAGCAGTGAAGCGGGACTGCGCCCCACAAATATGCAGTATTTT | CASSEAGLRPTNMQYF | - | TRBV6-1 | - | 16 | TRBJ2-3
TGCGCCAGCAGTGATGGTGGTAGCAGTTTTGGCACAGATACGCAGTATTTT | CASSDGGSSFGTDTQYF | - | TRBV10-1 | - | 17 | TRBJ2-3
TGTGCCAGCAGTCTCAGAAATGGGGCAGGGGGAGGCAATGAGCAGTTCTTC | CASSLRNGAGGGNEQFF | - | TRBV6-1 | - | 17 | TRBJ2-1
TGTGCCAGCAGTTACAGTCAGGACAGGGGGTACCAAGAGACCCAGTACTTC | CASSYSQDRGYQETQYF | - | TRBV6-5 | TRBD1 | 17 | TRBJ2-5
TGCGCCAGCTTGCTGAGGGGAAAATCCACAGACATTCAGTACTTC | CASLLRGKSTDIQYF | - | TRBV10-1 | - | 15 | TRBJ2-4
TGTGCCAGCCGCCCCCACCTACAGGGATTGTACTTC | CASRPHLQGLYF | - | TRBV7-8 | - | 12 | TRBJ2-5
TGTGCCAGCAGTTTCCGACAGGGAGTTAATACGCAGTATTTT | CASSFRQGVNTQYF | many | TRBV27 | TRBD1 | 14 | TRBJ2-3
TGTGCCAGCAGCTCAGTTAGAGATACGCAGTATTTT | CASSSVRDTQYF | few | TRBV7-8 | - | 12 | TRBJ2-3
TGCGCCAGCAGGTTACAGGGGGCCACAGATACGCAGTATTTT | CASRLQGATDTQYF | - | TRBV4-1 | TRBD1 | 14 | TRBJ2-3
TGTGCGGGCAGCGGGGCTAGCGACCAAGAGACGCAGTACTTT | CAGSGASDQETQYF | - | TRBV6-1 | TRBD2 | 14 | TRBJ2-5
TGTGCCAGCAGGGAGAATATTCAGGGGCACCCCTACGAGCAGTACTTC | CASRENIQGHPYEQYF | - | TRBV6-1 | - | 16 | TRBJ2-7
TGTGCCAGCAAGGACCGCGACCCAGAGACGCAGTATTTT | CASKDRDPETQYF | - | TRBV6-1 | - | 13 | TRBJ2-3
TGTGCCAGCAGCTCCCATCAGCGAGAGCAGTTCTTC | CASSSHQREQFF | - | TRBV7-9 | - | 12 | TRBJ2-1
TGTGCCAGCAGTGGAGGACTAGCGGGGGGGATAGAGACCCAGTACTTC | CASSGGLAGGIETQYF | many | TRBV6-1 | TRBD2 | 16 | TRBJ2-5
TGTGCCAGCAGCAGCGGGGACCCGTGGGATGACGAGCAGTACTTC | CASSSGDPWDDEQYF | many | TRBV7-2 | TRBD2 | 15 | TRBJ2-7